The clone carrying this TCR beta chain was counted at least ten times. Its specificity is unknown. The CDR3 is 12 amino acids. Germline CDR1 and CDR2: SGHVS and FQNEAQ. V shed 5 bases, J shed 10 bases, and the junction held 7 bases outside the gene matches. This specimen belongs to a study of T cells after yellow fever vaccination. Study-wide results and limits: The CD4 and CD8 compartments had a small share of their clonotypes in common. The secondary T-cell response peaked on day 5, not day 15, but was weaker. In FACS-sorted repertoires, abundant clonotypes from the bulk population could appear as contaminants.

5'RACE template switching produced TCR cDNA carrying a universal primer site and UMIs. TCRdb analysed the 5' RACE reads with MiXCR anew, one entry per CDR3 protein. The sample comprises around 150,000 distinct CDR3 sequences, less than 9% of which are singletons, and approximately 2.5% rests with the top ten. This clonotype was obtained from a man aged 18-30 years who received the YFV17D yellow fever vaccine. This chain uses TRBV7-8 with TRBJ1-2; 7 positions agree with TRBD1. Sequencing used CD4+ T cells sorted from PBMCs, obtained 5 days after the first yellow fever vaccination. The CDR3 DNA sequence: TGTGCCAGCAGCCCACAGGGGCCCAACTACACCTTC. It translates to CASSPQGPNYTF.